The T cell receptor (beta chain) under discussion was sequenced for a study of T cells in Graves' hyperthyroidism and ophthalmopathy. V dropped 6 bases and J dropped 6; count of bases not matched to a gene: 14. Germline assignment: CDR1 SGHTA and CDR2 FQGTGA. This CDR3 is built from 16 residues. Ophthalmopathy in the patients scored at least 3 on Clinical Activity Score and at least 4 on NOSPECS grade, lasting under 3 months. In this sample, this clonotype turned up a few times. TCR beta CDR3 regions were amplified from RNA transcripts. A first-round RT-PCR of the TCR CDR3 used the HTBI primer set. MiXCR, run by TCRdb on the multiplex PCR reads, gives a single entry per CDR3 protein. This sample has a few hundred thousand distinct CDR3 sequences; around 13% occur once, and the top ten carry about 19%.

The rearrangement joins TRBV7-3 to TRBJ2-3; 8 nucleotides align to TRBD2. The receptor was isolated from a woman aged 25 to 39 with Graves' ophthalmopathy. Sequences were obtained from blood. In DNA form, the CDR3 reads TGTGCCAGCAGTTTGTCGGGGGGGGGGCCATCTGATACGCAGTATTTT. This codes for CASSLSGGGPSDTQYF.